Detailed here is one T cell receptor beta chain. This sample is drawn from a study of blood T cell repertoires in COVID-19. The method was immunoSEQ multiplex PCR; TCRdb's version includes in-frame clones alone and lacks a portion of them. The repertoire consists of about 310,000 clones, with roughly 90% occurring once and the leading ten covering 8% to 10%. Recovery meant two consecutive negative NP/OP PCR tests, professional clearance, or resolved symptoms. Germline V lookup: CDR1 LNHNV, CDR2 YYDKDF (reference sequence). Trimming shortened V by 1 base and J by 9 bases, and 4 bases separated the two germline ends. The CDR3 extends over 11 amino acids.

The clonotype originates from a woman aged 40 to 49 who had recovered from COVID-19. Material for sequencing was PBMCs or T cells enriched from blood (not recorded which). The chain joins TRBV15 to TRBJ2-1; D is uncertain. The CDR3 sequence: CATSRAVEQFF. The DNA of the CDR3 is TGTGCCACCAGCAGAGCCGTTGAGCAGTTCTTC.